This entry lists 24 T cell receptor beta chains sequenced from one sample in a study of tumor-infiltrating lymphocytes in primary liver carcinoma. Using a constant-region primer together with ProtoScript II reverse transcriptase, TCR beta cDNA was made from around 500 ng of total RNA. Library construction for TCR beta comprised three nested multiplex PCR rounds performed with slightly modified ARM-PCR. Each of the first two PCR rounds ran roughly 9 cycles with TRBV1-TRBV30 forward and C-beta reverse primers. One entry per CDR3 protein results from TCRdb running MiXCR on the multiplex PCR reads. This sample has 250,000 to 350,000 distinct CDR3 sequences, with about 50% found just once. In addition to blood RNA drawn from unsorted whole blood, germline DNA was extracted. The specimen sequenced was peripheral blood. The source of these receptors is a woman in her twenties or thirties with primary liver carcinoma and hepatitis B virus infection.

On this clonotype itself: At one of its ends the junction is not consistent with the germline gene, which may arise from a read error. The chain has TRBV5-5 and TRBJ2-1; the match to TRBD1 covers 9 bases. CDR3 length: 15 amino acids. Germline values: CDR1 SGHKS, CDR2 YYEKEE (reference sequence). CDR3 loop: CASTDGTGTYNEEFF. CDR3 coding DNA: TGTGCCAGCACCGACGGGACAGGGACCTACAATGAGGAGTTCTTC.

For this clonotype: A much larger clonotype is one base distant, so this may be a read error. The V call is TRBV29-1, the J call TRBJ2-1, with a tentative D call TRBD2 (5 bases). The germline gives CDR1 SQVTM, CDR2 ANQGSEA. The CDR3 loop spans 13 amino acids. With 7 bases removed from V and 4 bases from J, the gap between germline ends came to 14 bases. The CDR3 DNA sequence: TGCAGCGGAGAAGCGGACTCATACAATGAGCAGTTCTTC. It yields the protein CSGEADSYNEQFF.

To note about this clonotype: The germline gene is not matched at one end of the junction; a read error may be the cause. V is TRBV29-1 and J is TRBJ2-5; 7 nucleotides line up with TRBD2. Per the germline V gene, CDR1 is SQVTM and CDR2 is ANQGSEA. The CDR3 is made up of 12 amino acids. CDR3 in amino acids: CRVASGGETQYF. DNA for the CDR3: TGCAGGGTTGCATCGGGAGGAGAGACCCAGTACTTC. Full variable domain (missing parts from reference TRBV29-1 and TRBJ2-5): SAVISQKPSRDICQRGTSLTIQCQVDSQVTMMFWYRQQPGQSLTLIATANQGSEATYESGFVIDKFPISRPNLTFSTLTVSNMSPEDSSIYLCRVASGGETQYFGPGTRLLVL.

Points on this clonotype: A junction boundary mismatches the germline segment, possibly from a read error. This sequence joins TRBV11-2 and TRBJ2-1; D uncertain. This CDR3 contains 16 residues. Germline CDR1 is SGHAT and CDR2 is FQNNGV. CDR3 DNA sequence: TGTGCCAGCAACTTAGATATGGGCAGTGGTGGCAATGAGCAGTTCTTC. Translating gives CASNLDMGSGGNEQFF. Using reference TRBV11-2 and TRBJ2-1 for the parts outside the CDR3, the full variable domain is EAGVAQSPRYKIIEKRQSVAFWCNPISGHATLYWYQQILGQGPKLLIQFQNNGVVDDSQLPKDRFSAERLKGVDSTLKIQPAKLEDSAVYLCASNLDMGSGGNEQFFGPGTRLTVL.

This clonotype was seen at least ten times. CDR3 residues: CSVDRMDTQYF. DNA of the CDR3: TGCAGCGTAGATAGGATGGATACGCAGTATTTT. The rearrangement joins TRBV29-1 to TRBJ2-3; D gene uncertain. Germline V lookup: CDR1 SQVTM, CDR2 ANQGSEA. The CDR3 covers 11 residues. Trimming removed 6 bases at V and 6 bases at J, with 10 bases between.

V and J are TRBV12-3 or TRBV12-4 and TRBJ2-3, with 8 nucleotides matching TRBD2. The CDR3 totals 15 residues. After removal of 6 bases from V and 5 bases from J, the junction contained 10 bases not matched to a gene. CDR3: CASSPGGRFIDTQYF. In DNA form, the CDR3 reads TGTGCCAGCAGCCCGGGCGGGAGGTTCATAGATACGCAGTATTTT.

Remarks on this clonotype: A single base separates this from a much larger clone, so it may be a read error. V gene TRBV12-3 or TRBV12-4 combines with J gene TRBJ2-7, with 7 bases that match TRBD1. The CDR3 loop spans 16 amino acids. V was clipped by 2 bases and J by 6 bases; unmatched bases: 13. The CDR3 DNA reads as TGTGCCAGCAGTTTACCGAGGGCCAGGGGGAAGAGCGAGCAGTACTTC. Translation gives CASSLPRARGKSEQYF.

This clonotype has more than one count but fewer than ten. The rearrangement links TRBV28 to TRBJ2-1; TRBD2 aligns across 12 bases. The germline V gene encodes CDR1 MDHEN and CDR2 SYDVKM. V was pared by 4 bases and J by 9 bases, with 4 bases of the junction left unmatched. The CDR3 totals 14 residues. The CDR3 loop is CASSWTSGTGEQFF. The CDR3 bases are TGTGCCAGCAGTTGGACTAGCGGGACGGGTGAGCAGTTCTTC.

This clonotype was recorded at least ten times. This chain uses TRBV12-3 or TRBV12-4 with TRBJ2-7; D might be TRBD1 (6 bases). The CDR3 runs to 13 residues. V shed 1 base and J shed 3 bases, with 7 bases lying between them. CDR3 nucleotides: TGTGCCAGCAGTTTAGGGGGACACTACGAGCAGTACTTC. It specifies CASSLGGHYEQYF.

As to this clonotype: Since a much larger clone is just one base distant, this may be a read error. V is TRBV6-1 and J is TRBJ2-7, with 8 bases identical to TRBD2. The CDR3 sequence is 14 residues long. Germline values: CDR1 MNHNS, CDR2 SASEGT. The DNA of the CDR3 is TGTACCTCTACGGGAGGGGTATCATTCTACGAGCAGTACTTC. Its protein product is CTSTGGVSFYEQYF.

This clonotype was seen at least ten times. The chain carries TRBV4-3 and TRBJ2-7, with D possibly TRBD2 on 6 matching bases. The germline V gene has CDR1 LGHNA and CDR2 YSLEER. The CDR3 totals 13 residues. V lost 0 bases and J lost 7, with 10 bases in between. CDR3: CASSQDTGEEQYF. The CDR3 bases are TGCGCCAGCAGCCAAGATACGGGAGAGGAGCAGTACTTC.

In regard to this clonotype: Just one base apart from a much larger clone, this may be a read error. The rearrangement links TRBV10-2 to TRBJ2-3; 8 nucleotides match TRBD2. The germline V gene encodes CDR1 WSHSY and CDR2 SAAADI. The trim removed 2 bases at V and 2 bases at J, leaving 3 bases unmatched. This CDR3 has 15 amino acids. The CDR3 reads CASSETSGHTDTQYF. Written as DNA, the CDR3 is TGCGCCAGCAGTGAGACTAGCGGACACACAGATACGCAGTATTTT.

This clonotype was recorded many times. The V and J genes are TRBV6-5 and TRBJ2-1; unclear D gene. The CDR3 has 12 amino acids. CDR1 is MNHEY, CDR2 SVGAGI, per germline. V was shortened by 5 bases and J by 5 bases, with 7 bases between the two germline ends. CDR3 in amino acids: CASSRSNNEQFF. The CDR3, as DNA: TGTGCCAGCAGTAGGTCAAACAATGAGCAGTTCTTC.

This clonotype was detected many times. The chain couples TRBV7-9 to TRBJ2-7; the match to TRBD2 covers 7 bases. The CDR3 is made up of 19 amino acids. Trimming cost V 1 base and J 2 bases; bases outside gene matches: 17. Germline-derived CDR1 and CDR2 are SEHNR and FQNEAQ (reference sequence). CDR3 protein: CASSLEPRSGAGLPYEQYF. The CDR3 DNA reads TGTGCCAGCAGCTTAGAACCCCGTTCCGGAGCGGGACTCCCCTACGAGCAGTACTTC. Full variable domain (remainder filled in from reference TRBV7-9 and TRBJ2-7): DTGVSQNPRHKITKRGQNVTFRCDPISEHNRLYWYRQTLGQGPEFLTYFQNEAQLEKSRLLSDRFSAERPKGSFSTLEIQRTEQGDSAMYLCASSLEPRSGAGLPYEQYFGPGTRLTVT.

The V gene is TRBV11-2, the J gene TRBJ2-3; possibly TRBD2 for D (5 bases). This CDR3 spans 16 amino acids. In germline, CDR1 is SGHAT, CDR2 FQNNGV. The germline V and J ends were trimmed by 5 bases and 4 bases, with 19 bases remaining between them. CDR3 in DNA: TGTGCCAGCAGCCCTAGGGAGACGTCAAGCTCAGATACGCAGTATTTT. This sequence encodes CASSPRETSSSDTQYF.

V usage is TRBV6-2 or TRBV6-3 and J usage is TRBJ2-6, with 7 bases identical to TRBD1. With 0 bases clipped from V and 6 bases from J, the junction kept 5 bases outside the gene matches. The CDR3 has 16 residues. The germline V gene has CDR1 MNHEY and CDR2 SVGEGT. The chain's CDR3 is CASSYSKGAEANVLTF. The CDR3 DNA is TGTGCCAGCAGTTACTCAAAGGGGGCTGAGGCCAACGTCCTGACTTTC.

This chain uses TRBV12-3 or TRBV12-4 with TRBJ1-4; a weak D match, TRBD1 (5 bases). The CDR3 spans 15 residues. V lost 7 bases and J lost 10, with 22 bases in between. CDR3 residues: CASKNPTGYYVKLFF. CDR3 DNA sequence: TGTGCCAGCAAGAATCCCACAGGTTATTATGTAAAACTGTTTTTT.

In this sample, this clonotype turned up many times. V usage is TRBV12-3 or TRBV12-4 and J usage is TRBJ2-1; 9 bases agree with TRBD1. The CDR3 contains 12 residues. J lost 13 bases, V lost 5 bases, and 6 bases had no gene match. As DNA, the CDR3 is TGTGCCAGCAGTCGGGACAGGGAGTATCAGTTCTTC. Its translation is CASSRDREYQFF.

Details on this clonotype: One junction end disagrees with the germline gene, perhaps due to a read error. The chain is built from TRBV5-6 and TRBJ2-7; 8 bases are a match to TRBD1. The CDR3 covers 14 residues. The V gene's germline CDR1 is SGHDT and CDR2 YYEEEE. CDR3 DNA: TGTGCCAGCAGCTTGGGCGACAGGGGATTTCGGATGAACTTC. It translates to CASSLGDRGFRMNF.

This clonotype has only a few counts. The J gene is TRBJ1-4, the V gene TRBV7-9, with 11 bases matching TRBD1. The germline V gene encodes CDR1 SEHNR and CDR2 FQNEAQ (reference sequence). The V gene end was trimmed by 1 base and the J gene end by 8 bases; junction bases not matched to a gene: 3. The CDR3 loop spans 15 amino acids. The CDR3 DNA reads TGTGCCAGCAGCTTAGAGGGACAGGGGGAAGAAAAACTGTTTTTT. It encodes CASSLEGQGEEKLFF.

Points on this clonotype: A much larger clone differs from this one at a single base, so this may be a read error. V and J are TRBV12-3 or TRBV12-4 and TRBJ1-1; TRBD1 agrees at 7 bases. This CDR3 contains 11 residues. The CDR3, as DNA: TGTGTCAGCAGGGGGACTTCTGCGGCTTTCTTT. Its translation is CVSRGTSAAFF.

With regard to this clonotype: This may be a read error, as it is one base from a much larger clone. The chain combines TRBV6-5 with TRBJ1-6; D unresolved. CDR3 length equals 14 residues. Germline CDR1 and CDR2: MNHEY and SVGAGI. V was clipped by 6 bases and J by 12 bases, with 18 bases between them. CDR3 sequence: CASSFAGFRGPLHF. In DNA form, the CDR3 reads TGTGCCAGCAGCTTTGCGGGGTTCCGGGGACCCCTCCACTTT.

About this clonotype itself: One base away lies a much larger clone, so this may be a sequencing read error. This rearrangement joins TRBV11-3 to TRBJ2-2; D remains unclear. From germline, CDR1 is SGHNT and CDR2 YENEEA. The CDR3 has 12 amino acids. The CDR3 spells CAGSENTGELFF. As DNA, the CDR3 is TGTGCCGGCAGCGAGAACACCGGGGAGCTGTTTTTT.

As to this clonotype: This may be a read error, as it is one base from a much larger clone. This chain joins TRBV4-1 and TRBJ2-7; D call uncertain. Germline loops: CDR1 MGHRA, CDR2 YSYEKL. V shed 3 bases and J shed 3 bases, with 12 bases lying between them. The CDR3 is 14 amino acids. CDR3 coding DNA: TGCGCCAGCAGCCACGGGTCAGGCGACTACGAGCAGTACTTC. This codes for CASSHGSGDYEQYF.